What follows are 9 T cell receptor beta chains derived from one specimen sequenced in a study of beta chain features in type 1 diabetes (dated by TCRdb to 2016 to 2018). Library creation used the immunoSEQ multiplex PCR assay. The High Capacity cDNA Reverse Transcription Kit was used to reverse transcribe all of the isolated RNA, meaning that expressed TCRB transcripts were what got sequenced. In its TCRdb copy, this immuneACCESS table keeps in-frame sequences only and misses some clones. Where compared with another copy, unresolved V genes explain less than half of these, and the others have no known cause. Counted in this sample were 200,000 to 250,000 clones; over 8.5% of them appeared once. 0.03% to 0.035% of the sample is taken by the ten largest. The specimen was naive CD4+ T cells from blood. What this sample's cell subset or site label stands for: true naive CD4+ T cells. Receptors originate from a woman aged 18-29 years in good health.

The table lists this clone with a few counts. The J gene is TRBJ2-3, the V gene TRBV19, with 9 bases identical to TRBD2. CDR1 and CDR2 from the germline V gene are LNHDA and SQIVND (reference sequence). V shed 6 bases, J shed 0 bases, and the junction held 4 bases outside the gene matches. The CDR3 sequence is 15 residues long. CDR3 DNA sequence: TGTGCCAGTAGGACTAGCGGAGGTAGCACAGATACGCAGTATTTT. Its translation: CASRTSGGSTDTQYF.

Only a few counts were recorded for this clone. CDR3 sequence: CASSPETAIIGEQFF. CDR3 DNA sequence: TGTGCCAGCAGTCCCGAGACAGCTATTATCGGTGAGCAGTTCTTC. This chain uses TRBV6-4 with TRBJ2-1, with D possibly TRBD1 on 5 matching bases. Germline V gene data show CDR1 as MRHNA and CDR2 as SNTAGT. V was pared by 5 bases and J by 9 bases, with 20 bases between. There are 15 residues in the CDR3.

This clone was seen only a few times. The chain employs TRBV29-1 and TRBJ1-5; D unresolved. The length of the CDR3 is 13 residues. The V end lost 4 bases, the J end lost 4 bases, and 11 bases lay between the germline ends. Germline V gene sequence: CDR1 SQVTM, CDR2 ANQGSEA. CDR3 coding DNA: TGCAGCGTTGCGTTTGGAGGGAATCAGCCCCAGCATTTT. Protein sequence: CSVAFGGNQPQHF.

The chain joins TRBV7-6 to TRBJ2-7; D is perhaps TRBD1 (8 bases). Germline CDR1 and CDR2: SGHVS and FNYEAQ. V dropped 7 bases and J dropped 3 bases, with 19 bases sitting between them. This CDR3 region has 15 residues. The CDR3: CASTLQTGEGYEQYF. Here the CDR3 DNA reads TGTGCCAGCACCCTACAGACAGGGGAGGGCTACGAGCAGTACTTC.

V and J are TRBV7-9 and TRBJ2-5; D perhaps matches TRBD2 (5 bases). V lost 3 bases to trimming and J lost 1 base, with 6 bases between them. Germline-derived CDR1 and CDR2 are SEHNR and FQNEAQ (reference sequence). There are 13 residues in the CDR3. CDR3: CASSFAGQETQYF. CDR3 in DNA: TGTGCCAGCAGCTTCGCGGGCCAAGAGACCCAGTACTTC.

This clone was seen a handful of times. The chain carries TRBV6-5 and TRBJ2-2, with a tentative D call TRBD1 (6 bases). The germline CDR1 and CDR2 sequences are MNHEY and SVGAGI. This CDR3 spans 15 amino acids. Deletions cut 1 base from V and 7 bases from J, with 13 bases between. The CDR3 bases are TGTGCCAGCAGTTACTTTGAGGGGGAACACGGGGAGCTGTTTTTT. Translation gives CASSYFEGEHGELFF.

This clone was counted between two and nine times. The chain has TRBV5-1 and TRBJ2-3; 9 bases are a match to TRBD2. V shed 1 base and J 2 bases; nucleotides not matched to a gene: 2. The CDR3 loop spans 15 amino acids. Germline V CDR1 and CDR2: SGHRS, YFSETQ. The CDR3 loop reads CASSLSGGNTDTQYF. The CDR3 coding sequence is TGCGCCAGCAGCTTGAGCGGGGGGAACACAGATACGCAGTATTTT.

This clone was seen only a few times. The gene calls are TRBV5-1 and TRBJ2-1; TRBD2 matches at 7 bases. The germline CDR1 and CDR2 sequences are SGHRS and YFSETQ. The V segment lost 3 bases and the J segment 5 bases; nucleotides outside the gene matches: 8. The CDR3 has 15 amino acids. The CDR3: CASSWVTSTNNEQFF. Written as DNA, the CDR3 is TGCGCCAGCAGCTGGGTGACTAGCACTAACAATGAGCAGTTCTTC.

This clone was seen a handful of times. V and J are TRBV2 and TRBJ1-1, with TRBD1 matching 9 bases. Germline V CDR1 and CDR2: SNHLY, FYNNEI. CDR3 length equals 15 residues. J was trimmed by 7 bases and V by 2 bases; bases with no gene match: 8. As DNA, the CDR3 is TGTGCCAGCAGTGAAACCCCGGGACAGGGATTTGAAGCTTTCTTT. It specifies CASSETPGQGFEAFF.